This entry lists 2 T cell receptor beta chains sequenced from one sample in a study of blood T cells in healthy people across ages. Then a second PCR, running roughly 7 to 11 cycles, was carried out with a sample-barcoded 5' primer and a J-beta primer mix. TCRdb re-derived calls from the 5' RACE reads in MiXCR, one entry per CDR3 protein. The sample records 800,000 or so distinct CDR3 sequences, 46% being singletons. Sequencing used blood. The receptors originated from a man of 80 years or more in good health.

The chain combines TRBV7-2 with TRBJ2-3, with 10 positions matching TRBD2. Germline CDR1 SGHTA, CDR2 FQGNSA. The CDR3 sequence is 17 residues long. The V gene end was trimmed by 2 bases and the J gene end by 4 bases; junction bases not matched to a gene: 9. CDR3 loop: CASSLWSSGSFADTQYF. CDR3 DNA sequence: TGTGCCAGCAGCTTATGGTCTAGCGGGAGTTTCGCAGATACGCAGTATTTT.

The CDR3 DNA is TGTGCCAGCAGCTTAGGGACCAATCAGCCCCAGCATTTT. It yields the protein CASSLGTNQPQHF. The chain joins TRBV7-2 to TRBJ1-5; unclear D gene. Trimming pared 1 base from V and 3 bases from J, leaving 4 bases between. CDR1 is SGHTA, CDR2 FQGNSA, per germline. This CDR3 region has 13 residues.